This record looks at one T cell receptor beta chain sequence and its context. These data are taken from a study of blood T cell repertoires in COVID-19. Losses at the gene ends were 3 bases for V and 7 bases for J; bases not matched to a gene: 7. This CDR3 is 15 amino acids long. Germline V gene data show CDR1 as LNHDA and CDR2 as SQIVND (reference sequence). Original processing methods: Cell counts per sample came from amplifying reference gene primers. TCRdb keeps only in-frame clones here, not all; method: immunoSEQ multiplex PCR. V and J calls and clone size are as listed in that table; D and trimming were resolved from the DNA. The top ten hold 32% of the sample, which has about 24,000 clones, about 90% seen once.

The chain joins TRBV19 to TRBJ2-1; 9 bases align to TRBD2. The sample consisted of peripheral blood. This TCR was sampled from a man aged 70 or older with active COVID-19. This chain's CDR3 is CASSISSSGKNEQFF. The CDR3 DNA follows: TGTGCCAGTAGTATTAGTTCTAGCGGGAAAAATGAGCAGTTCTTC.